This T cell receptor (beta chain) was identified during a study of CD8 T cells in ankylosing spondylitis. The ends were cut back, 4 bases at V and 4 bases at J, with 10 bases in the middle. The CDR3 extends over 14 amino acids. CDR1 is KGHSH and CDR2 is LQKENI in the germline V gene. One entry per CDR3 protein results from TCRdb running MiXCR on the 5' RACE reads. The repertoire includes roughly 26,000 distinct CDR3 sequences, 10% to 15% of them detected once, and 30% to 35% sits in the top ten. The table lists this clonotype with a few counts. Its antigen is not known. Notes on the study in general: Significant enrichment of disease-linked clones was reported in matched ankylosing spondylitis synovial fluid.

Material for sequencing was blood. The receptor was derived from a male donor with ankylosing spondylitis or in good health (not recorded which). The chain is built from TRBV18 and TRBJ1-4, with TRBD1 as a possible D gene (5 bases). CDR3 coding DNA: TGTGCCAGCTCACAAGACAGACATAATGAAAAACTGTTTTTT. Amino acid sequence: CASSQDRHNEKLFF.